This T cell receptor (beta chain) came from a study of metastatic and nonmetastatic thyroid tumors. For the study at large: Repertoire comparison spanned blood and tumor or nodule tissue of malignant and benign thyroid patients.

This clone was counted many times. The antigen remains undetermined. Thyroid surgery was preceded by no treatment in any patient. Regarding the study as a whole: For both blood and tumor, malignant thyroid tumors reportedly showed significantly higher TCR beta diversity than benign nodules did.

V lost 4 bases and J lost 2, with 10 bases in between. The germline V gene encodes CDR1 SGHRS and CDR2 YFSETQ. The CDR3 consists of 14 residues. TCRdb re-processed the PCR reads through MiXCR. Here the sample spans tens of thousands of clones, about 15% being singletons. The chain has TRBV5-1 and TRBJ1-5, with D uncertain. This TCR was recovered from a female donor with papillary thyroid cancer or a benign thyroid nodule (not recorded which). Some clones in this sample may be carry-over from other donors' samples. Sample: blood. CDR3 nucleotides: TGCGCCAGCAGCACATACGGGGGCAATCAGCCCCAGCATTTT. It encodes CASSTYGGNQPQHF.